This T cell receptor beta chain was recorded in a study of blood T cell repertoires in COVID-19. At the level of the study: Some COVID-19 samples were acute and others convalescent; all came from the United States, Italy and Spain.

V lost 1 base and J lost 2; bases outside the gene matches: 5. This CDR3 spans 18 amino acids. Germline lookup yields CDR1 SGHTS and CDR2 YDEGEE. Libraries were prepared by immunoSEQ multiplex PCR; TCRdb keeps only in-frame clonotypes and omits some of them. This sample carries 75,000 to 90,000 clones, around 90% of them seen once, and the ten largest clones take 8%. This sequence originates from an elderly man with active or convalescent COVID-19. The rearrangement links TRBV5-8 to TRBJ2-6; TRBD1 agrees at 11 bases. Sequencing was performed on peripheral blood. The CDR3 DNA reads as TGTGCCAGCAGCTTGTATGGGACAGGGGGTCCTGGGGCCAACGTCCTGACTTTC. This codes for CASSLYGTGGPGANVLTF.